The 11 T cell receptor beta chains given below trace back to one sample, sequenced in a study of low-dose radiotherapy and immunotherapy resistance in tumors. Indicated time point: before trial treatment. Alpha- and beta-chain coverage of first-strand cDNA came from TRAV- and TRBV-specific primers. TCR amplification involved roughly 21 PCR cycles with a constant-region primer and V-primer adapter. TCRdb redid the calling of the reads with MiXCR, one entry per CDR3 protein. This table holds over 70,000 distinct CDR3 sequences, approximately 31% found once. The specimen was PBMCs, collected before treatment. These receptors all stem from a female donor with ovarian cancer.

A remark on this clonotype: The junction does not match germline at one end; this may be a read error. The chain employs TRBV28 and TRBJ1-6; tentatively, D is TRBD1 (6 bases). Germline lookup yields CDR1 MDHEN and CDR2 SYDVKM. This CDR3 is built from 16 residues. CDR3 amino acids: CASSLGTTAFNSPLHF. The CDR3 region has the DNA TGTGCCAGCAGCCTCGGGACAACGGCCTTTAATTCACCCCTCCACTTC.

This clonotype was picked up many times. The gene calls are TRBV5-1 and TRBJ2-7; D unresolved. Per germline, CDR1 SGHRS and CDR2 YFSETQ. Trimming shortened V by 4 bases and J by 9 bases, and 26 bases separated the two germline ends. This CDR3 spans 16 amino acids. CDR3 in DNA: TGCGCCAGCAGCGTCAGCCCCGTAACCTACGAAGGTAGGCAGTACTTC. It codes for CASSVSPVTYEGRQYF. Variable domain in full (rest from reference TRBV5-1 and TRBJ2-7): KAGVTQTPRYLIKTRGQQVTLSCSPISGHRSVSWYQQTPGQGLQFLFEYFSETQRNKGNFPGRFSGRQFSNSRSEMNVSTLELGDSALYLCASSVSPVTYEGRQYFGPGTRLTVT.

At least ten counts were recorded for this clonotype. The chain employs TRBV19 and TRBJ2-7; unclear D gene. Trimming stripped 6 bases from V and 0 bases from J, with 9 bases between. This CDR3 comprises 13 residues. Germline V gene data show CDR1 as LNHDA and CDR2 as SQIVND (reference sequence). The CDR3 DNA sequence: TGTGCCAGTAGGGTAAGGCTCTCCTACGAGCAGTACTTC. Translation gives CASRVRLSYEQYF.

This clonotype was observed at least ten times. The V gene is TRBV19, the J gene TRBJ1-1; the match to TRBD1 covers 8 bases. The CDR3 extends over 18 amino acids. J gave up 0 bases and V 7 bases, and 16 bases lay outside the gene matches. Looked up from germline, CDR1 is LNHDA and CDR2 is SQIVND (reference sequence). The CDR3 DNA reads as TGTGCCAGTATAGGAAGGGTGACAGGGGCGGTAGTGAACACTGAAGCTTTCTTT. The encoded protein is CASIGRVTGAVVNTEAFF.

This clonotype was recorded many times. The V and J genes are TRBV7-3 and TRBJ1-2, with a weak D call TRBD1 (6 bases). The CDR3 is 17 residues long. Trimming removed 5 bases from V and 5 bases from J, with 24 bases in between. Germline values: CDR1 SGHTA, CDR2 FQGTGA. CDR3 amino acids: CASSPSGAGGSVYGYTF. Here the CDR3 DNA reads TGTGCCAGCAGCCCGTCGGGGGCAGGCGGGTCGGTATATGGCTACACCTTC.

This clonotype occurred many times. The chain links TRBV7-2 to TRBJ2-2; 7 bases line up with TRBD1. With 4 bases clipped from V and 2 bases from J, the junction kept 4 bases outside the gene matches. This CDR3 region has 15 residues. CDR1 is SGHTA, CDR2 FQGNSA, per germline. In DNA, the CDR3 is TGTGCCAGCAGCTGGGGGACAGCTAACACCGGGGAGCTGTTTTTT. Its protein is CASSWGTANTGELFF.

This clonotype came up many times. The chain combines TRBV20-1 with TRBJ2-5; 8 nucleotides agree with TRBD1. The trim removed 6 bases at V and 6 bases at J, leaving 12 bases unmatched. The CDR3 has 14 residues. Germline lookup yields CDR1 DFQATT and CDR2 SNEGSKA (reference sequence). The CDR3 sequence is CSAGQGTGLKTQYF. Written as DNA, the CDR3 is TGCAGTGCAGGACAGGGTACGGGGTTGAAGACCCAGTACTTC.

This clonotype turned up a few times. The chain has TRBV2 and TRBJ2-7; D assignment may be TRBD1 or TRBD2 (6 bases each). Germline-derived CDR1 and CDR2 are SNHLY and FYNNEI. Trimming stripped 4 bases from V and 3 bases from J, with 16 bases between. The CDR3 sequence is 15 residues long. The chain's CDR3 is CASSVLGGSVYEQYF. CDR3 DNA: TGTGCCAGCAGTGTGTTAGGGGGGAGTGTCTACGAGCAGTACTTC.

The chain combines TRBV2 with TRBJ2-7, with a tentative D call TRBD1 (5 bases). The CDR3 runs to 13 residues. Between the trimmed V and J ends, which lost 6 bases and 4 bases, there was a span of 13 bases. CDR1 and CDR2 (germline): SNHLY, FYNNEI. The CDR3 region is CASSPRVAYEQYF. In DNA, the CDR3 is TGTGCCAGCAGCCCCAGGGTTGCTTACGAGCAGTACTTC.

This clonotype has a count of ten or more. The chain combines TRBV19 with TRBJ2-6; either TRBD1 or TRBD2 may supply D (5 bases each). Germline V lookup: CDR1 LNHDA, CDR2 SQIVND (reference sequence). Trimming took off 10 bases at V and 1 base at J, with 14 bases between the two ends. The CDR3 contains 15 residues. CDR3 in amino acids: CATQPGQSGANVLTF. For the CDR3, the DNA is TGTGCCACCCAGCCGGGGCAGTCTGGGGCCAACGTCCTGACTTTC.

This clonotype was detected ten times or more. The chain is built from TRBV11-3 and TRBJ1-4, with D hard to call. Germline CDR1 SGHNT, CDR2 YENEEA. The CDR3 has 17 amino acids. Trimming left V 5 bases short and J 0 bases short, with 16 bases between. The CDR3 bases are TGTGCCAGCAGCGAAGGGCGGAACCATGCAACTAATGAAAAACTGTTTTTT. Encoded protein: CASSEGRNHATNEKLFF.